The next 27 T cell receptor beta chains were all read from a single sample in a study of blood T cell repertoires in COVID-19. The protocol was immunoSEQ multiplex PCR, while the TCRdb copy is restricted to in-frame clones and leaves out a portion. Counted here are a few hundred thousand clones, roughly 86% occurring once; the ten biggest clones make up approximately 1.9%. Sequenced input: PBMCs or T cells enriched from blood (not recorded which). The source is a middle-aged man in a cohort exposed to, infected with or recovered from COVID-19 (not recorded which).

The chain uses TRBV7-2 and TRBJ1-4; D gene uncertain. The CDR3 has 14 amino acids. Germline V gene data show CDR1 as SGHTA and CDR2 as FQGNSA. Between the trimmed V and J ends, which lost 2 bases and 6 bases, there was a span of 10 bases. CDR3 region: CASSLSRLDEKLFF. The CDR3 region has the DNA TGTGCCAGCAGCTTAAGCAGGTTGGATGAAAAACTGTTTTTT.

Notes on this clone: This sample also contains other DNA sequences that code for the same CDR3. The chain's CDR3 is CASSPGQLNTEAFF. CDR3 sequence (DNA): TGTGCCAGCTCGCCGGGACAGTTGAACACTGAAGCTTTCTTT. V is TRBV18 and J is TRBJ1-1, with 7 nucleotides matching TRBD1. The CDR3 length is 14 residues. In germline, CDR1 is KGHSH, CDR2 LQKENI. Germline trimming cut 6 bases from V and 0 bases from J; bases unmatched to any gene: 4.

This sequence joins TRBV4-1 and TRBJ1-6, with 9 bases lining up with TRBD1. The CDR3 contains 16 residues. The germline CDR1 and CDR2 sequences are MGHRA and YSYEKL. J gave up 9 bases and V 0 bases, and 6 bases lay outside the gene matches. The DNA of the CDR3 is TGCGCCAGCAGCCAAGACGGTGGACAGGGGTTTTCACCCCTCCACTTT. Its translation is CASSQDGGQGFSPLHF.

This clone was recorded only once. The chain joins TRBV7-5 to TRBJ1-2; TRBD1 is the table's D call, not checked against the DNA. TRBV7-5 is noted as a pseudogene. The CDR3 has 12 residues. CDR3 coding DNA: TGTGTCAGACTCGTCCGTGGGGGCATCTACACCTTC. This codes for CVRLVRGGIYTF.

This chain connects TRBV7-2 to TRBJ2-7; the match to TRBD1 covers 7 bases. V lost 3 bases and J lost 3; bases outside the gene matches: 2. Germline assignment: CDR1 SGHTA and CDR2 FQGNSA. The CDR3 consists of 13 residues. The CDR3 nucleotides are TGTGCCAGCAGCTTCGACAGGGACTACGAGCAGTACTTC. Its protein product is CASSFDRDYEQYF.

This chain uses TRBV5-5 with TRBJ1-1, with D tentatively TRBD1 (6 bases). The V end was cut by 0 bases, the J end by 10 bases, with 16 bases between. The germline V gene encodes CDR1 SGHKS and CDR2 YYEKEE (reference sequence). The CDR3 is 14 residues long. CDR3 coding DNA: TGTGCCAGCAGCTTGGTGCCTGGAAGGACAGTAGCTTTCTTT. It encodes CASSLVPGRTVAFF.

This clone has just one count. The chain uses TRBV30 and TRBJ1-2; D perhaps matches TRBD1 (6 bases). Germline lookup yields CDR1 GTSNPN and CDR2 SVGIG (reference sequence). The CDR3 length is 14 residues. Trimming removed 2 bases at V and 6 bases at J, with 16 bases between. For the CDR3, the DNA is TGTGCCTGGAGTCCGGGACAATCGGGGAATGGCTACACCTTC. Its protein product is CAWSPGQSGNGYTF.

This chain uses TRBV5-1 with TRBJ2-3; 12 nucleotides match TRBD2. V was pared by 2 bases and J by 4 bases, with 8 bases of the junction left unmatched. This CDR3 contains 17 residues. The germline CDR1 and CDR2 sequences are SGHRS and YFSETQ. The CDR3 coding sequence is TGCGCCAGCAGCTTAACGGCTAGCGGGAGGGCCCCAGATACGCAGTATTTT. Protein product: CASSLTASGRAPDTQYF.

The V gene is TRBV6-5, the J gene TRBJ1-2; 9 nucleotides match TRBD1. V trimming: 5 bases; J trimming: 2 bases; junction bases outside the gene matches: 3. From germline, CDR1 is MNHEY and CDR2 SVGAGI. The CDR3 is 14 residues long. CDR3 nucleotide sequence: TGTGCCAGCAGTCCTGGGACAGGGAACTATGGCTACACCTTC. As protein: CASSPGTGNYGYTF.

This clone was recorded only once. The chain employs TRBV27 and TRBJ1-5, with D perhaps TRBD1 (5 bases). The CDR3 loop spans 14 amino acids. The V end was cut by 7 bases, the J end by 0 bases, with 10 bases between. Germline V gene lookup returns CDR1 MNHEY and CDR2 SMNVEV (reference sequence). The CDR3 here is CASNPTDSNQPQHF. As DNA, the CDR3 is TGTGCCAGCAACCCGACAGATAGCAATCAGCCCCAGCATTTT.

This chain joins TRBV5-1 and TRBJ2-5; TRBD2 matches 13 bases. The CDR3 covers 18 residues. J lost 0 bases, V lost 0 bases, and 5 bases had no gene match. The V gene's germline CDR1 is SGHRS and CDR2 YFSETQ. In DNA form, the CDR3 reads TGCGCCAGCAGCTTGGGGGGACTAGCGGGACCGTACCAAGAGACCCAGTACTTC. It translates to CASSLGGLAGPYQETQYF.

The J gene is TRBJ2-2, the V gene TRBV10-3, with 7 bases identical to TRBD2. CDR1 and CDR2 from the germline V gene are ENHRY and SYGVKD. CDR3 length equals 15 residues. Trimming removed 4 bases from V and 0 bases from J; junction bases left unmatched: 2. CDR3 region: CAISALASNTGELFF. DNA of the CDR3: TGTGCCATCAGTGCACTAGCGTCGAACACCGGGGAGCTGTTTTTT.

This clone was recorded once. This chain uses TRBV27 with TRBJ1-2; perhaps TRBD1 as D (6 bases). Germline loops: CDR1 MNHEY, CDR2 SMNVEV (reference sequence). V dropped 4 bases and J dropped 3 bases, with 15 bases sitting between them. The CDR3 runs 15 residues. The CDR3 nucleotides are TGTGCCAGCAGTTCTACCAGGGGCCGGTACTATGGCTACACCTTC. Translating it yields CASSSTRGRYYGYTF.

This clone has just one count. CDR3 sequence: CASSGADTGELFF. The CDR3 region has the DNA TGCGCCAGCAGCGGGGCGGACACCGGGGAGCTGTTTTTT. This sequence joins TRBV5-1 and TRBJ2-2, with TRBD1 as a possible D gene (5 bases). CDR3 length: 13 residues. Trimming shortened V by 4 bases and J by 3 bases, and 7 bases separated the two germline ends. Per germline, CDR1 SGHRS and CDR2 YFSETQ.

The gene calls are TRBV6-5 and TRBJ1-3, with D tentatively TRBD1 (5 bases). Germline CDR1 MNHEY, CDR2 SVGAGI. The CDR3 covers 15 residues. Deletions cut 6 bases from V and 0 bases from J, with 12 bases between. The CDR3 spells CASRLGDFSGNTIYF. Written as DNA, the CDR3 is TGTGCCAGCAGGCTGGGGGACTTCTCTGGAAACACCATATATTTT.

The CDR3 coding sequence is TGTGCCAGCAGCTTAATGGCGGGTAGCGGAAACACCATATATTTT. Amino acids: CASSLMAGSGNTIYF. The chain recombines TRBV7-3 with TRBJ1-3; D uncertain. Trimming shortened V by 1 base and J by 4 bases, and 11 bases separated the two germline ends. This CDR3 has 15 residues. CDR1 is SGHTA and CDR2 is FQGTGA in the germline V gene.

A single count supports this clone. The CDR3 is CASRDPGSGANVLTF. For the CDR3, the DNA is TGTGCCAGCAGGGACCCAGGGTCTGGGGCCAACGTCCTGACTTTC. The chain joins TRBV2 to TRBJ2-6, with TRBD1 as a possible D gene (5 bases). Germline assignment: CDR1 SNHLY and CDR2 FYNNEI. The CDR3 length is 15 residues. V was shortened by 6 bases and J by 1 base, with 10 bases between the two germline ends.

This clone appeared a single time. The CDR3, as DNA: TGTGCCAGCAACCGGGACAGACCATACGAGCAGTACTTC. Protein product: CASNRDRPYEQYF. The V gene is TRBV28, the J gene TRBJ2-7; 7 nucleotides align to TRBD1. This CDR3 spans 13 amino acids. Trimming at V came to 7 bases and at J to 4 bases, leaving 7 bases not matched to a gene. The germline V gene has CDR1 MDHEN and CDR2 SYDVKM. The full variable domain, in which reference TRBV28 and TRBJ2-7 provide the parts outside the CDR3, is DVKVTQSSRYLVKRTGEKVFLECVQDMDHENMFWYRQDPGLGLRLIYFSYDVKMKEKGDIPEGYSVSREKKERFSLILESASTNQTSMYLCASNRDRPYEQYFGPGTRLTVT.

The chain joins TRBV18 to TRBJ2-2; 9 nucleotides agree with TRBD2. Germline values: CDR1 KGHSH, CDR2 LQKENI. Trimming at V came to 3 bases and at J to 7 bases, leaving 6 bases not matched to a gene. The CDR3 is 15 residues long. This CDR3 is CASSPREGLSGELFF. The CDR3 nucleotides are TGTGCCAGCTCACCGCGGGAGGGCCTTAGCGGGGAGCTGTTTTTT.

The chain employs TRBV19 and TRBJ1-6, with D tentatively TRBD1 (6 bases). CDR3 size: 15 residues. V lost 1 base to trimming and J lost 10 bases, with 14 bases between them. The germline V gene encodes CDR1 LNHDA and CDR2 SQIVND (reference sequence). This chain's CDR3 is CASSIAPGAKSPLHF. CDR3 sequence (DNA): TGTGCCAGTAGTATAGCACCAGGGGCTAAATCACCCCTCCACTTT.

The chain is built from TRBV18 and TRBJ2-1; TRBD2 matches 15 bases. This CDR3 region has 17 residues. CDR1 is KGHSH and CDR2 is LQKENI in the germline V gene. Trimming cost V 1 base and J 2 bases; bases outside gene matches: 0. CDR3 sequence reads: CASSPRTSGRAYNEQFF. CDR3 nucleotides: TGTGCCAGCTCACCACGGACTAGCGGGAGGGCCTACAATGAGCAGTTCTTC.

This clone was observed a few times. This chain links TRBV30 with TRBJ2-3; 8 nucleotides agree with TRBD1. V shed 3 bases, J shed 2 bases, and the junction held 7 bases outside the gene matches. The CDR3 covers 15 residues. Germline V lookup: CDR1 GTSNPN, CDR2 SVGIG (reference sequence). This chain's CDR3 is CAWRLQGAHTDTQYF. The CDR3 DNA reads TGTGCCTGGAGGCTCCAGGGGGCACACACAGATACGCAGTATTTT.

The V and J genes are TRBV30 and TRBJ1-3; a weak D match, TRBD1 (5 bases). Germline lookup yields CDR1 GTSNPN and CDR2 SVGIG (reference sequence). The CDR3 is 15 amino acids. The V and J ends lost 2 bases and 3 bases respectively, with 14 bases between them. CDR3 nucleotide sequence: TGTGCCTGGAGTCTACCGGGACTAGGTGGAAACACCATATATTTT. Translating it yields CAWSLPGLGGNTIYF.

The J gene is TRBJ2-1, the V gene TRBV14; D remains unclear. Germline V gene data show CDR1 as SGHDN and CDR2 as FVKESK. Trimming cost V 3 bases and J 2 bases, with 8 bases left between them. This CDR3 is built from 14 residues. CDR3 sequence reads: CASSQPPAYNEQFF. CDR3 coding DNA: TGTGCCAGCAGCCAGCCCCCGGCCTACAATGAGCAGTTCTTC.

The J gene is TRBJ1-4, the V gene TRBV29-1, with 7 bases lining up with TRBD1. Germline CDR1 and CDR2: SQVTM and ANQGSEA. The CDR3 totals 14 residues. J lost 3 bases, V lost 6 bases, and 7 bases had no gene match. The CDR3 DNA sequence: TGCAGCGTCCTAACAGGGGTAGCTAATGAAAAACTGTTTTTT. Translation: CSVLTGVANEKLFF. The full variable domain, completed using reference TRBV29-1 and TRBJ1-4, is SAVISQKPSRDICQRGTSLTIQCQVDSQVTMMFWYRQQPGQSLTLIATANQGSEATYESGFVIDKFPISRPNLTFSTLTVSNMSPEDSSIYLCSVLTGVANEKLFFGSGTQLSVL.

The V call is TRBV9, the J call TRBJ2-1; TRBD2 matches 14 bases. The ends lost 3 bases at V and 4 bases at J; junction bases unmatched: 3. From germline, CDR1 is SGDLS and CDR2 YYNGEE. This CDR3 has 16 amino acids. CDR3 sequence: CASSAGTSGSYNEQFF. CDR3 in DNA: TGTGCCAGCAGCGCCGGGACTAGCGGGAGTTACAATGAGCAGTTCTTC.

This chain links TRBV19 with TRBJ2-1, with 11 bases aligning to TRBD2. Germline V gives CDR1 LNHDA, CDR2 SQIVND (reference sequence). The CDR3 has 16 residues. The J segment lost 2 bases and the V segment lost 1 base, leaving 1 base of the junction unmatched. DNA of the CDR3: TGTGCCAGTAGTATAGGGGGACTAGCGGCCTACAATGAGCAGTTCTTC. Its protein product is CASSIGGLAAYNEQFF.